The 17 T cell receptor beta chains below all came from one sample that was sequenced in a study of blood T cell repertoires in COVID-19. The method was immunoSEQ multiplex PCR; TCRdb's version includes in-frame clones alone and lacks a portion of them. Of approximately 380,000 clones in the sample, 88% were seen once. Sequences were obtained from PBMCs or T cells enriched from blood (not recorded which). The receptors shown here come from a young woman who had recovered from COVID-19.

The chain is built from TRBV7-3 and TRBJ2-2; possibly TRBD1 for D (6 bases). From germline, CDR1 is SGHTA and CDR2 FQGTGA. Trimming left V 1 base short and J 4 bases short, with 10 bases between. The CDR3 has 15 residues. CDR3: CASSLKDSPTGELFF. For the CDR3, the DNA is TGTGCCAGCAGCTTAAAGGACAGCCCCACCGGGGAGCTGTTTTTT.

For this clone: This same CDR3 is encoded by further DNA sequences in the sample. The chain joins TRBV27 to TRBJ1-2; no clear D gene. The V gene's germline CDR1 is MNHEY and CDR2 SMNVEV (reference sequence). Trimming stripped 5 bases from V and 4 bases from J, with 11 bases between. CDR3 length: 13 amino acids. CDR3 bases: TGTGCCAGCAGTCTGACCGGGAGCTATGGCTACACCTTC. Residues: CASSLTGSYGYTF.

This chain joins TRBV15 and TRBJ1-6; D gene uncertain. The CDR3 extends over 14 amino acids. Germline values: CDR1 LNHNV, CDR2 YYDKDF (reference sequence). V was pared by 5 bases and J by 10 bases, with 15 bases between. Here the CDR3 reads CATSPEAEESPLHF. The CDR3 DNA reads as TGTGCCACCAGCCCAGAGGCAGAGGAATCACCCCTCCACTTT.

In this sample, this clone turned up once. The chain employs TRBV4-1 and TRBJ1-3, with no clear D. The CDR3 spans 17 residues. V was clipped by 1 base and J by 2 bases, with 15 bases between them. Germline CDR1 is MGHRA and CDR2 is YSYEKL. The CDR3 loop is CASSQAGTSPAGNTIYF. The CDR3 DNA follows: TGCGCCAGCAGCCAAGCGGGTACGTCGCCAGCTGGAAACACCATATATTTT.

The chain recombines TRBV30 with TRBJ2-7; possible D gene TRBD1, 5 bases. V was clipped by 0 bases and J by 4 bases, with 13 bases between them. The germline CDR1 and CDR2 sequences are GTSNPN and SVGIG (reference sequence). The CDR3 contains 14 residues. CDR3 in amino acids: CAWSVSGKGYEQYF. CDR3 coding DNA: TGTGCCTGGAGTGTATCAGGGAAGGGTTACGAGCAGTACTTC.

The chain combines TRBV6-1 with TRBJ2-3; D possibly corresponds to TRBD1 (6 bases). CDR1 and CDR2 (germline): MNHNS, SASEGT. V was shortened by 0 bases and J by 2 bases, with 12 bases between the two germline ends. The CDR3 totals 16 residues. CDR3: CASSEAVTGATDTQYF. CDR3 nucleotides: TGTGCCAGCAGTGAAGCCGTGACAGGCGCCACAGATACGCAGTATTTT.

There are a few counts of this clone. CDR3 sequence: CASSPGLEQYF. The CDR3, as DNA: TGTGCCAGCAGCCCGGGACTAGAGCAATATTTT. The chain employs TRBV11-2 and TRBJ2-3, with TRBD2 matching over 8 bases. Germline assignment: CDR1 SGHAT and CDR2 FQNNGV. The CDR3 runs to 11 residues. The trim removed 5 bases at V and 15 bases at J, leaving 7 bases unmatched.

The V and J genes are TRBV30 and TRBJ1-6; D gene uncertain. CDR3 length: 16 residues. Trimming took 0 bases from V and 7 from J, leaving 16 bases between them. The germline gives CDR1 GTSNPN, CDR2 SVGIG (reference sequence). The DNA of the CDR3 is TGTGCCTGGAGTGTACGAAAGGTGGAGGACAATTCACCCCTCCACTTT. This codes for CAWSVRKVEDNSPLHF.

Turning to this clone: The same CDR3 arises from other DNA sequences in this sample as well. The chain recombines TRBV25-1 with TRBJ1-1; TRBD1 matches at 7 bases. Germline V gives CDR1 MGHDK, CDR2 SYGVNS. This CDR3 comprises 13 residues. V lost 5 bases and J lost 3; bases outside the gene matches: 3. The CDR3 sequence is CASSSTGDTEAFF. The CDR3 DNA reads as TGTGCCAGCAGTTCAACAGGGGACACTGAAGCTTTCTTT. Complete variable domain (other parts from reference TRBV25-1 and TRBJ1-1): EADIYQTPRYLVIGTGKKITLECSQTMGHDKMYWYQQDPGMELHLIHYSYGVNSTEKGDLSSESTVSRIRTEHFPLTLESARPSHTSQYLCASSSTGDTEAFFGQGTRLTVV.

The chain couples TRBV28 to TRBJ2-5; TRBD2 might be the D (5 bases). Germline values: CDR1 MDHEN, CDR2 SYDVKM. This CDR3 contains 17 residues. V shed 5 bases and J shed 4 bases, with 23 bases lying between them. Here the CDR3 DNA reads TGTGCCAGCAGTCCTACGGTGAAGGGAGTCGGTCGAGAGACCCAGTACTTC. Translation: CASSPTVKGVGRETQYF.

In its sample, this clone was seen many times. The chain uses TRBV7-9 and TRBJ1-5; no definite D call. V lost 8 bases to trimming and J lost 4 bases, with 12 bases between them. The length of the CDR3 is 13 residues. Germline V gives CDR1 SEHNR, CDR2 FQNEAQ (reference sequence). The CDR3 DNA sequence: TGTGCCAGCCGAGGAAGCGGAAATCAGCCCCAGCATTTT. Protein: CASRGSGNQPQHF.

The J gene is TRBJ2-1, the V gene TRBV27, with 9 bases aligning to TRBD2. J was trimmed by 9 bases and V by 5 bases; bases with no gene match: 17. Germline-derived CDR1 and CDR2 are MNHEY and SMNVEV (reference sequence). This CDR3 is built from 17 residues. The CDR3 here is CASSPPSAAGGPSEQFF. The CDR3 DNA reads TGTGCCAGCAGTCCCCCCTCGGCGGCGGGGGGGCCTAGTGAGCAGTTCTTC.

V is TRBV9 and J is TRBJ2-7; D not certain. The CDR3 spans 14 residues. V dropped 0 bases and J dropped 3 bases, with 10 bases sitting between them. Germline V gives CDR1 SGDLS, CDR2 YYNGEE. In DNA, the CDR3 is TGTGCCAGCAGCGTAGAAGGAACAGTCTACGAGCAGTACTTC. Amino acids: CASSVEGTVYEQYF. The full variable domain, its missing parts supplied by reference TRBV9 and TRBJ2-7, is DSGVTQTPKHLITATGQRVTLRCSPRSGDLSVYWYQQSLDQGLQFLIQYYNGEERAKGNILERFSAQQFPDLHSELNLSSLELGDSALYFCASSVEGTVYEQYFGPGTRLTVT.

The genes are TRBV6-2 or TRBV6-3 and TRBJ2-1; a weak D match, TRBD2 (6 bases). CDR3 length: 15 amino acids. CDR1 MNHEY and CDR2 SVGEGT come from the germline V gene. Trimming removed 5 bases from V and 9 bases from J, with 20 bases in between. CDR3 sequence reads: CASSPDYALVGEQFF. The CDR3 coding sequence is TGTGCCAGCAGTCCGGACTATGCCTTGGTAGGTGAGCAGTTCTTC.

V gene TRBV7-3 combines with J gene TRBJ2-1, with D tentatively TRBD2 (6 bases). Trimming removed 2 bases at V and 1 base at J, with 6 bases between. Germline lookup yields CDR1 SGHTA and CDR2 FQGTGA. The CDR3 consists of 14 residues. The CDR3 bases are TGTGCCAGCAGCTTAGGGGGGTCCTACAATGAGCAGTTCTTC. Amino acid sequence: CASSLGGSYNEQFF.

The chain is built from TRBV9 and TRBJ2-7; possibly TRBD1 for D (5 bases). The V end was cut by 5 bases, the J end by 0 bases, with 12 bases between. From germline, CDR1 is SGDLS and CDR2 YYNGEE. The CDR3 totals 14 residues. The CDR3 DNA reads TGTGCCAGCAGGGTCAGGGATCTCTCCTACGAGCAGTACTTC. The encoded protein is CASRVRDLSYEQYF.

This clone appeared a single time. This rearrangement joins TRBV18 to TRBJ2-7; D might be TRBD1 (6 bases). Trimming pared 6 bases from V and 0 bases from J, leaving 18 bases between. The germline CDR1 and CDR2 sequences are KGHSH and LQKENI. The CDR3 has 16 residues. The CDR3 DNA sequence: TGTGCCAGCTCTCTTTCTTCAGGGGTTCACTCCTACGAGCAGTACTTC. It encodes CASSLSSGVHSYEQYF.